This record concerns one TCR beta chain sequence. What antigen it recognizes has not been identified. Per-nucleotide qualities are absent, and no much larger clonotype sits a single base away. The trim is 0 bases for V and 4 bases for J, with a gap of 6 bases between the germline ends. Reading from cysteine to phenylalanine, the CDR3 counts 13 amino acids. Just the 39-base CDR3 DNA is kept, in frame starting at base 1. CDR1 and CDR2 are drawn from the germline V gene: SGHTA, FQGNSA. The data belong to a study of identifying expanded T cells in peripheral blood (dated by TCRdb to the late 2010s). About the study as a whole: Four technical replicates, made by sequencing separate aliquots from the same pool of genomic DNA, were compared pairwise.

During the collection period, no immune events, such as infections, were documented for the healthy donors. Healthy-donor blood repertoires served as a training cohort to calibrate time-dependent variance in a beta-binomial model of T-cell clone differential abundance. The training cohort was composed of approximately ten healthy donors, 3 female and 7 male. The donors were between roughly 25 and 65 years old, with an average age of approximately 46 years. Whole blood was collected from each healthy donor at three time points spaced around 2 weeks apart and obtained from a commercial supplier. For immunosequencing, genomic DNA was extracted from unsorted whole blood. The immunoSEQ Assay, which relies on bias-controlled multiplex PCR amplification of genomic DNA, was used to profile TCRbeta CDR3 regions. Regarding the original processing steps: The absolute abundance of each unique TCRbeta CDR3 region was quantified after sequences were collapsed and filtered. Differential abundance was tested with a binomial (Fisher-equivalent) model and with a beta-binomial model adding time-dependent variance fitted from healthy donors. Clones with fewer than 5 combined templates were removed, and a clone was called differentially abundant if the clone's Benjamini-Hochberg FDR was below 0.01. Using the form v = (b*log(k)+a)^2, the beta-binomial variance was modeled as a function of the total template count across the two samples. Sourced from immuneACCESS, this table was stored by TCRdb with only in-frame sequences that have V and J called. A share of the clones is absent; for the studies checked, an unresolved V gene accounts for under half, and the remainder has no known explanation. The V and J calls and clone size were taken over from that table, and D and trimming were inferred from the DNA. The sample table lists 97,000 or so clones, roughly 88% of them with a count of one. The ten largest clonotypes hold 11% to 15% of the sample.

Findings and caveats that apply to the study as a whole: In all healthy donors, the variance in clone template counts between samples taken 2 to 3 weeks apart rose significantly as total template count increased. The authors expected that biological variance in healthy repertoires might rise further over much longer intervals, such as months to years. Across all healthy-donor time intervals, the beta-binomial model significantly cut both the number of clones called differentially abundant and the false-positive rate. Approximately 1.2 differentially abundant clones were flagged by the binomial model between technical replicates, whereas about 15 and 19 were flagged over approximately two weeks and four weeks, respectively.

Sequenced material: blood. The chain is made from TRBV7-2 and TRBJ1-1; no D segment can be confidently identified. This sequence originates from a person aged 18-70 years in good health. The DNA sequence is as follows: TGTGCCAGCAGCTTAGCCGGAACCACTGAAGCTTTCTTT. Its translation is CASSLAGTTEAFF.